This T cell receptor (beta chain) was sequenced in a study of cytomegalovirus exposure and HLA in healthy donors (dated by TCRdb to 2016 to 2017). Broadly, across the study: According to a later analysis, the approximately 120 validation repertoires were produced on the same platform as the 700 or so repertoires of the first cohort. The study aimed to test whether signatures of past pathogen exposure could be identified by cataloging public T cell receptors. Besides the first cohort of 666 subjects, a separate validation cohort made up of roughly 120 different subjects was used. The study combined high-throughput TCR immunosequencing, statistical association of individual TCRs with disease status, and machine learning to predict cytomegalovirus infection status.

The full study reports these points: A later analysis found that TCRs clustered in the first cohort also tended to co-occur in the 95 to 150 validation repertoires, with approximately 94% of cluster scores above 0. A few of the identified cytomegalovirus-associated TCR beta chains were confirmed in vitro to be specific for cytomegalovirus antigens. The study listed 170 or so TCR beta chains as associated with cytomegalovirus. While some public TCRs were present in many individuals, most TCR sequences turned up only very rarely across donors. A later analysis had no HLA typing for the validation cohort, so co-occurrence there was scored across all 120 or so repertoires. The authors suggested that the approach could potentially be generalized to other disease states and immunological phenotypes. Cytomegalovirus status was reported to be diagnosed by the classifier with high specificity and sensitivity in both the original and validation cohorts.

V is cut by 0 bases and J by 4 bases, and the space between the germline ends is 18 bases. Measured from the cysteine to the phenylalanine, the CDR3 is 17 residues long. The read is trimmed to its CDR3 DNA, 51 bases read in frame from base 1. In the germline V gene, CDR1 corresponds to MGHRA and CDR2 to YSYEKL. As to this clone: Its cognate antigen has yet to be identified. No much larger clonotype is one base removed from it; base qualities were not supplied.

The donors belonged to the validation cohort of around 110 subjects, which was separate from the 666-subject first cohort. To prepare the library, the immunoSEQ multiplex PCR assay was applied. In the paper's pipeline: To diagnose cytomegalovirus status from the catalog of TCR beta chain sequences, a statistical classification framework was built. What TCRdb holds here is the immuneACCESS table cut down to in-frame rearrangements. Part of the clones is not present; checked against another copy, under half of the missing clones reflect an unresolved V gene, and the others are unexplained. V, J and clone size are taken as reported in that table, and D and trimming were inferred from the DNA itself. Here the sample has 55,000 to 80,000 clones; 95% occur a single time. The ten largest clones add up to 6% to 8.5% of the sample.

Sample: PBMCs. The receptor chain draws on TRBV4-1 and TRBJ2-5; a tentative D match to TRBD1 spans 8 bases. This clonotype was obtained from a woman between 18 and 29 years old in good health and CMV-seropositive. The encoded CDR3 is CASSQDGQGGLGETQYF. The sequenced DNA is TGCGCCAGCAGCCAAGATGGACAGGGAGGGCTGGGAGAGACCCAGTACTTC.